One T cell receptor (beta chain) is described in this entry. Its antigen remains unidentified. This table comes from immunoSEQ multiplex PCR, and its TCRdb copy is limited to in-frame clones, with some not included. This table holds about 86,000 clones, around 89% found once. This CDR3 has 14 residues. Looked up from germline, CDR1 is MNHNS and CDR2 is SASEGT. Trimming took 5 bases from V and 3 from J, leaving 14 bases between them. The data were taken from a study of graft-versus-host responses after intestinal transplantation. The sequencing here drew on unstimulated CD4+ T cells sorted from spleen or lymph node cells, taken before transplant. The receptor was derived from a human donor who was the organ donor for an intestinal transplant. This rearrangement joins TRBV6-1 to TRBJ2-7, with D perhaps TRBD2 (6 bases). This CDR3 is CASSTGRDFYEQYF. The CDR3 DNA reads as TGTGCCAGCAGTACCGGGCGGGACTTCTACGAGCAGTACTTC.